There are a few counts of the clone carrying this TCR beta chain. The junction does not match germline at one end; this may be a read error. TCRdb reprocessed the RACE reads with MiXCR, giving one entry per CDR3 protein. Among 180,000 or so distinct CDR3 sequences, about 31% were seen once, and the ten largest hold under 3%. The data are from a study of human T cells and chemical hapten exposure. Study-level background: For sensitization, 2% DPC was applied to an approximately 2 cm by approximately 2 cm patch of upper inner arm skin. 0.01% DPC was applied to the upper back in patch tests, which were read at 6 days.

Described time point: pre-sensitization, week 0. The treatment is: therapeutic diphenylcyclopropenone sensitization with weekly scalp DPC. Whole blood, unfractionated, served as the material for total RNA extraction. Per germline, CDR1 DFQATT and CDR2 SNEGSKA (reference sequence). The CDR3 consists of 13 residues. The genes are TRBV20-1 and TRBJ2-7, with D tentatively TRBD1 or TRBD2 (5 bases each). The clonotype originates from a woman aged 25 to 45 with alopecia areata. Some clones in this sample may be carry-over from other donors' samples. Sequences were derived from whole blood, sampled in connection with sensitization to the hapten diphenylcyclopropenone (DPC). CDR3 coding DNA: TGCAGTGCTCGAGAGGGCAGGGACTACGAGCAGTACTTC. Amino acid sequence: CSAREGRDYEQYF.